This T cell receptor beta chain comes out of a study of control samples from healthy donors and cancer patients. The table lists this clone with a few counts. Here immunoSEQ multiplex PCR was the method, and the copy in TCRdb shows in-frame clones only, minus some. The sample lists about 410,000 clones; 75% to 95% were seen once. The sequence derives from a man aged 35 to 55 with head and neck cancer. Sequencing was carried out using PBMCs.

In DNA form, the CDR3 reads TGTGCCTGGGGACAGGGACCTTATAGCAATCAGCCCCAGCATTTT. Translating it yields CAWGQGPYSNQPQHF. This chain joins TRBV30 and TRBJ1-5; TRBD1 matches at 8 bases. The CDR3 spans 15 residues. Germline values: CDR1 GTSNPN, CDR2 SVGIG (reference sequence). V lost 5 bases to trimming and J lost 0 bases; unmatched junction nucleotides: 6. The full variable domain, rest sourced from reference TRBV30 and TRBJ1-5, is SQTIHQWPATLVQPVGSPLSLECTVEGTSNPNLYWYRQAAGRGLQLLFYSVGIGQISSEVPQNLSASRPQDRQFILSSKKLLLSDSGFYLCAWGQGPYSNQPQHFGDGTRLSIL.